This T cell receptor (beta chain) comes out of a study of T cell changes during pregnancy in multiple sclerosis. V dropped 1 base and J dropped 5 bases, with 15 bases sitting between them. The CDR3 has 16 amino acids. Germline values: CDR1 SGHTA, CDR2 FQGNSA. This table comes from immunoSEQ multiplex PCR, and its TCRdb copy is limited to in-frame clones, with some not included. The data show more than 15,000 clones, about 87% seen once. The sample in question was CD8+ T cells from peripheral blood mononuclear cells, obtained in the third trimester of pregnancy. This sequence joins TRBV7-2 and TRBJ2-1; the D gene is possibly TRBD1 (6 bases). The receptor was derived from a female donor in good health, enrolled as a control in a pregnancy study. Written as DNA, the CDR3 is TGTGCCAGCAGCTTAGAGAAGGCAGGGGTTGACAATGAGCAGTTCTTC. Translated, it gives CASSLEKAGVDNEQFF.